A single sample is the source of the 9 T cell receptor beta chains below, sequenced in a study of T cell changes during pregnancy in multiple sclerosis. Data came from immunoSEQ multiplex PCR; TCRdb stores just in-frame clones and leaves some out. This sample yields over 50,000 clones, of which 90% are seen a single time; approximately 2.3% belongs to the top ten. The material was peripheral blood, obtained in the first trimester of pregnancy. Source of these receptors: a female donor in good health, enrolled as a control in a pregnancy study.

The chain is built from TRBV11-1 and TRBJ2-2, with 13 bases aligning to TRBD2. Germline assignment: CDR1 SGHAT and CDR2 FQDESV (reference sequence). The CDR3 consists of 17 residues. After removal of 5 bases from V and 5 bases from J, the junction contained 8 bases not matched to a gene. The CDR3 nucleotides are TGTGCCAGCAGCCCGACTAGCGGGGGGTCGAGGACCGGGGAGCTGTTTTTT. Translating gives CASSPTSGGSRTGELFF.

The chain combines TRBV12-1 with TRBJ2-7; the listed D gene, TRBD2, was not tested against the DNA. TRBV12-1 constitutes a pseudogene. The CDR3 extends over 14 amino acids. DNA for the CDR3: TGTGCCAGCAGTCCTAGCGGGCGAACCTACGAGCAGTACTTC. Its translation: CASSPSGRTYEQYF.

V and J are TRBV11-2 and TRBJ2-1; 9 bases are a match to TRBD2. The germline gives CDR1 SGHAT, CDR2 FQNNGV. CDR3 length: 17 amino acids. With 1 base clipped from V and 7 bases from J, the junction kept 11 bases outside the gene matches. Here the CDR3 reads CASSLGLAGRKGNEQFF. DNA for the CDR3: TGTGCCAGCAGCTTAGGGCTAGCGGGGAGAAAGGGGAATGAGCAGTTCTTC. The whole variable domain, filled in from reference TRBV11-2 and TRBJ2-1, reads EAGVAQSPRYKIIEKRQSVAFWCNPISGHATLYWYQQILGQGPKLLIQFQNNGVVDDSQLPKDRFSAERLKGVDSTLKIQPAKLEDSAVYLCASSLGLAGRKGNEQFFGPGTRLTVL.

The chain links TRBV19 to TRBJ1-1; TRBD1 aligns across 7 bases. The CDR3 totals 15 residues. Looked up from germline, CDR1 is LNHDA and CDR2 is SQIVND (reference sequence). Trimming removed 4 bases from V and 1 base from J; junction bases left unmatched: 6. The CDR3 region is CASSTAHRGNTEAFF. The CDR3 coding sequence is TGTGCCAGTAGTACAGCACACAGGGGGAACACTGAAGCTTTCTTT.

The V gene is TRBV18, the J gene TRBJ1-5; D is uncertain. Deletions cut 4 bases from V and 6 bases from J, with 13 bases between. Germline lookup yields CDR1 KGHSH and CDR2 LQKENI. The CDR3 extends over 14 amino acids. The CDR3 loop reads CASSRSGAGQPQHF. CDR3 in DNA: TGTGCCAGCTCACGTAGCGGCGCGGGTCAGCCCCAGCATTTT.

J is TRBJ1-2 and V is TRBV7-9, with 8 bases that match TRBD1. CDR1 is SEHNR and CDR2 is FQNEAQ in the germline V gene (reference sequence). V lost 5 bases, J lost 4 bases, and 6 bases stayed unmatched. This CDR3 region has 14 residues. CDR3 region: CASSPGQGLYGYTF. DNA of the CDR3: TGTGCCAGCAGCCCCGGACAGGGCCTCTATGGCTACACCTTC.

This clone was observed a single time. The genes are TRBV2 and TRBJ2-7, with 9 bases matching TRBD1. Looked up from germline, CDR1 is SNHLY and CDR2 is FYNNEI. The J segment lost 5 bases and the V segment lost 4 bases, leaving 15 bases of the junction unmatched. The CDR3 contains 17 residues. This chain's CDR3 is CASSGPGTGKSIDEQYF. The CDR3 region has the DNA TGTGCCAGCAGTGGTCCCGGGACAGGGAAATCAATCGACGAGCAGTACTTC.

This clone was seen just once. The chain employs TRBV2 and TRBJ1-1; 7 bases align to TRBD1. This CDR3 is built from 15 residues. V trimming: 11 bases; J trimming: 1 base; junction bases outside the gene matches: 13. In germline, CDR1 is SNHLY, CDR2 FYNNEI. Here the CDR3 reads CAGSGATGWNTEAFF. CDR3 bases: TGTGCCGGGTCAGGTGCGACAGGGTGGAACACTGAAGCTTTCTTT.

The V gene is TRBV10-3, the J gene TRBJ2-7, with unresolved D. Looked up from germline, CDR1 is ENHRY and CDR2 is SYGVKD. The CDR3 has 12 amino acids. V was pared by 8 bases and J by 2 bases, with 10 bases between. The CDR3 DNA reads TGTGCCATCGCCAGGTCCGCCTACGAGCAGTACTTC. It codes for CAIARSAYEQYF.